This entry features one T cell receptor beta chain sequence. Its antigen is not identified. The unexposed donors gave CD4+ T cells in about 2011-2019, prior to COVID-19. CD4+ T cells were isolated from the cells after around 9 days of culture. Sequencing used immunoSEQ multiplex PCR; TCRdb keeps in-frame clones, though not all of them. Here the sample spans some 22,000 clones, 75% to 80% being singletons. The sample comes from a study of CD4 T cells in relation to SARS-CoV-2 and coronaviruses. At the level of the study: ViraFEST: roughly ten-day antigen culture of PBMCs, then TCR beta CDR3 sequencing. General study points: Compared with monoreactive clones, crossreactive clones showed significantly weaker SARS-CoV-2 expansion.

Sample: CD4+ T cells from PBMCs, cultured in vitro. This TCR came from a human donor in good health.

This chain's CDR3 is CAWSVSLSEAFF. CDR3 DNA: TGTGCCTGGAGTGTCTCGTTATCTGAAGCTTTCTTT. V gene TRBV30 combines with J gene TRBJ1-1; unclear D gene. The germline V and J ends were trimmed by 0 bases and 6 bases, with 8 bases remaining between them. The CDR3 loop spans 12 amino acids. Germline CDR1 reads GTSNPN; CDR2 reads SVGIG (reference sequence). The full variable domain, its missing parts supplied by reference TRBV30 and TRBJ1-1, is SQTIHQWPATLVQPVGSPLSLECTVEGTSNPNLYWYRQAAGRGLQLLFYSVGIGQISSEVPQNLSASRPQDRQFILSSKKLLLSDSGFYLCAWSVSLSEAFFGQGTRLTVV.